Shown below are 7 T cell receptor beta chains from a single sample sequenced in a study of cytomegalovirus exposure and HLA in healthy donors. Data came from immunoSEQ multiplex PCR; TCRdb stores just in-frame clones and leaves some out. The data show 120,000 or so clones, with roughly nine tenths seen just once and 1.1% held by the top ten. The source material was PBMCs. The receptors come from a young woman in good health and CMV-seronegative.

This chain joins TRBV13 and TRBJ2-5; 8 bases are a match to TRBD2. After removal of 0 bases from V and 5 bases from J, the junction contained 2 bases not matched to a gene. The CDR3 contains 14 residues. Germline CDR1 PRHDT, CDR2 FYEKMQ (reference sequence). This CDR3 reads CASSLGGTRETQYF. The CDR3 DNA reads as TGTGCCAGCAGCTTAGGGGGGACTAGGGAGACCCAGTACTTC.

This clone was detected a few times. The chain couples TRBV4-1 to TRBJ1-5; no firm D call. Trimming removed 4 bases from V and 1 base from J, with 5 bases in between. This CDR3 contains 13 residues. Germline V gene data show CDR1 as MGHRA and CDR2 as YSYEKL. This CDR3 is CASSLASNQPQHF. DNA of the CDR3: TGCGCCAGCAGCCTGGCCAGCAATCAGCCCCAGCATTTT.

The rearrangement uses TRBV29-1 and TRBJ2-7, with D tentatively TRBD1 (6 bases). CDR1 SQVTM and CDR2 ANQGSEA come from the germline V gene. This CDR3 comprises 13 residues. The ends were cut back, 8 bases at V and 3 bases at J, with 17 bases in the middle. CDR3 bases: TGCAGCACCCTAGGGGGAAGGAACTACGAGCAGTACTTC. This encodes CSTLGGRNYEQYF.

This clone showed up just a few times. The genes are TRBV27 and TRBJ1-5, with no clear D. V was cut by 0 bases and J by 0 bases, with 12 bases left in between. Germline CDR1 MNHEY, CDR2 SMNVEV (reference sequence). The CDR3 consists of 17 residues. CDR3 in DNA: TGTGCCAGCAGTTTATCGAGCTGGGCAGATAGCAATCAGCCCCAGCATTTT. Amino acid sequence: CASSLSSWADSNQPQHF.

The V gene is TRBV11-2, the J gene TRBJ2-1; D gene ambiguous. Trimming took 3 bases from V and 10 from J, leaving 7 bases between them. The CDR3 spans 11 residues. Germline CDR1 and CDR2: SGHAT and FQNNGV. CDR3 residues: CASSFGGEQFF. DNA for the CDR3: TGTGCCAGCAGCTTCGGCGGAGAGCAGTTCTTC.

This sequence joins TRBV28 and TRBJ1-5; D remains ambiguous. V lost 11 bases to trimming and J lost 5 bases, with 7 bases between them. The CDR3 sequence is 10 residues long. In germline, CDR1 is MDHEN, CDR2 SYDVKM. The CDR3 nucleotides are TGTGCCGGAGGGTATCAGCCCCAGCATTTT. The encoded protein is CAGGYQPQHF.

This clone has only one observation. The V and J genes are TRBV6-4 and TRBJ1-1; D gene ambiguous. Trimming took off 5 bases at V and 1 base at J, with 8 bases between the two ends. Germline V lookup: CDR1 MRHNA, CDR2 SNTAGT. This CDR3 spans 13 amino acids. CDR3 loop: CASSTQENTEAFF. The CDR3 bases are TGTGCCAGCAGTACCCAGGAGAACACTGAAGCTTTCTTT.